This section outlines one TCR beta chain sequence together with its context. This entry belongs to a study of regulatory T cells in long-lasting Graves disease. iRepertoire HTBI primers and Arm-PCR of CDR3 regions built TCR beta libraries. Each CDR3 protein gets one entry after TCRdb re-called the multiplex PCR reads with MiXCR. The repertoire holds roughly 500,000 distinct CDR3 sequences, with about 14% as singletons. The CDR3 totals 14 residues. CDR1 GTSNPN and CDR2 SVGIG come from the germline V gene (reference sequence). V was pared by 2 bases and J by 4 bases, with 13 bases between. Sample time point: newly diagnosed GD, antithyroid drugs for less than 3 months. After RNA was extracted from PBMCs, the TCR library was made from it. In addition, the sample was reused for a study of T cells in Graves' hyperthyroidism and ophthalmopathy.

The material was peripheral blood mononuclear cells (PBMCs), obtained at new diagnosis, from a patient treated with antithyroid drugs. V is TRBV30 and J is TRBJ2-3; D remains unclear. The receptor was derived from a man younger than 40 with Graves disease. The CDR3 nucleotides read TGTGCCTGGAGTTATACCAGGTTGGCAGATACGCAGTATTTT. It translates to CAWSYTRLADTQYF.